What follows are 6 T cell receptor beta chains derived from one specimen sequenced in a study of OX40 agonist ivuxolimab in advanced cancers. Data came from immunoSEQ multiplex PCR; TCRdb stores just in-frame clones and leaves some out. The sample lists 77,000 or so clones, roughly nine tenths seen once, with 0.3% to 0.4% in the top ten. This specimen consisted of CD4+ or CD8+ T cells sorted from blood, obtained in a trial of the OX40 agonist ivuxolimab. The receptors derive from an adult with an advanced solid tumor such as melanoma, head and neck, liver or kidney cancer.

This clone was recorded only once. The CDR3: CASSRGGAIVAYEQYF. Written as DNA, the CDR3 is TGTGCCAGCAGCAGGGGGGGCGCCATCGTAGCCTACGAGCAGTACTTC. The chain links TRBV5-5 to TRBJ2-7, with TRBD2 as a possible D gene (7 bases). The CDR3 extends over 16 amino acids. The V end was cut by 4 bases, the J end by 2 bases, with 19 bases between. From germline, CDR1 is SGHKS and CDR2 YYEKEE (reference sequence). The complete variable domain, with remaining parts taken from reference TRBV5-5 and TRBJ2-7, reads DAGVTQSPTHLIKTRGQQVTLRCSPISGHKSVSWYQQVLGQGPQFIFQYYEKEERGRGNFPDRFSARQFPNYSSELNVNALLLGDSALYLCASSRGGAIVAYEQYFGPGTRLTVT.

CDR3 bases: TGTGCCACCAGCAGAGATGTGATCAATGAGCAGTTCTTC. It yields the protein CATSRDVINEQFF. The rearrangement links TRBV15 to TRBJ2-1, with D unclear. Trimming cost V 0 bases and J 6 bases, with 6 bases left between them. This CDR3 has 13 residues. Germline V gene lookup returns CDR1 LNHNV and CDR2 YYDKDF (reference sequence).

This sequence joins TRBV28 and TRBJ2-5; tentatively, D is TRBD2 (8 bases). V lost 5 bases and J 5 bases, leaving 27 bases between the germline ends. The CDR3 covers 18 residues. Germline V CDR1 and CDR2: MDHEN, SYDVKM. DNA of the CDR3: TGTGCCAGCAGTGCCGTAGGGGGCGGGGGGCCGCCGCGGGAGACCCAGTACTTC. This gives the protein CASSAVGGGGPPRETQYF.

The V call is TRBV29-1, the J call TRBJ2-5; D might be TRBD1 (5 bases). The CDR3 is 14 residues long. CDR1 is SQVTM and CDR2 is ANQGSEA in the germline V gene. The V gene lost 0 bases and the J gene lost 5 bases, with 13 bases spanning the gap. CDR3 nucleotide sequence: TGCAGCGTTGAAGATTCAGGGTTCTCGGAGACCCAGTACTTC. Its protein product is CSVEDSGFSETQYF.

The chain combines TRBV6-1 with TRBJ1-1; maybe TRBD1 (6 bases). The CDR3 is 15 residues long. V was trimmed by 2 bases and J by 2 bases, leaving 12 bases between them. Germline V gene data show CDR1 as MNHNS and CDR2 as SASEGT. CDR3 residues: CASSEIQGINTEAFF. The CDR3 nucleotides read TGTGCCAGCAGTGAAATCCAGGGGATTAACACTGAAGCTTTCTTT.

V usage is TRBV19 and J usage is TRBJ2-7, with D perhaps matching TRBD1 or TRBD2 (5 bases each). Looked up from germline, CDR1 is LNHDA and CDR2 is SQIVND (reference sequence). The CDR3 is 15 amino acids. Trimming stripped 3 bases from V and 0 bases from J, with 12 bases between. The CDR3, as DNA: TGTGCCAGTAGTATTTCCCCAGGGAGCTCCTACGAGCAGTACTTC. Translated: CASSISPGSSYEQYF.